Sequencing of this T cell receptor beta chain was carried out in a study of response to subunit inactivated influenza vaccine. Study-wide findings and caveats: It was suggested by the authors that few new T cells are recruited by each seasonal influenza vaccination.

From germline, CDR1 is SGHTA and CDR2 FQGNSA. The CDR3 runs 14 residues. The ends were cut back, 5 bases at V and 6 bases at J, with 15 bases in the middle. This clonotype appeared a few times. No antigen is known for it. Using its own MiXCR run on the RT-PCR reads, TCRdb lists one record per CDR3 protein. The top ten clones hold about 3% of a sample with roughly 500,000 distinct CDR3 sequences, 16% of them seen once. This sequence was found in a man between 50 and 75 years old who received an inactivated influenza vaccine. The specimen was CD4+ T cells sorted from PBMCs, collected around 2 years after vaccination. This chain connects TRBV7-2 to TRBJ2-3, with unresolved D. Here the CDR3 reads CASSDSPGRDTQYF. As DNA, the CDR3 is TGTGCCAGCAGCGACTCCCCGGGCAGGGATACGCAGTATTTT.